The TCR beta chain described here comes from a study of read filtering for tumor transcriptome and immune sequencing. At least ten counts were recorded for this clonotype. The library was built from approximately 400 ng RNA with molecular barcoded adaptors for alpha/delta and beta/gamma chains. TCRdb fed the reads into MiXCR, producing one record per CDR3 protein. The sample has fewer than 90,000 distinct CDR3 sequences, about 12% seen once; the top ten hold under 15%. This CDR3 region has 12 residues. Germline loops: CDR1 SQVTM, CDR2 ANQGSEA. Trimming removed 2 bases from V and 4 bases from J, with 7 bases in between.

The chain employs TRBV29-1 and TRBJ2-3; D uncertain. This sequence was found in a donor at least 40 years old with multiple myeloma. The sequencing sample was made of a population of CD138-negative cells sorted from bone marrow. CDR3 sequence (DNA): TGCAGCGTTGAATTCCCTGCAGATACGCAGTATTTT. Translating it yields CSVEFPADTQYF.